One sample yielded the 27 T cell receptor beta chains listed below, sequenced in a study of regulatory T cells in long-lasting Graves disease. Building the TCR beta libraries relied on iRepertoire HTBI primers, and CDR3 regions underwent Arm-PCR. Each CDR3 protein is one row after TCRdb ran MiXCR on the multiplex PCR reads. The repertoire holds hundreds of thousands of distinct CDR3 sequences, with around 17% as singletons. Time point specified: newly diagnosed GD, antithyroid drugs for less than 3 months. There was RNA extracted from PBMCs, and the TCR library was made from it. These data were also reused for a study on T cells in Graves' hyperthyroidism and ophthalmopathy.

The material sequenced was peripheral blood mononuclear cells (PBMCs), taken at new diagnosis, from a patient treated with antithyroid drugs. The receptor source for this set is a man aged 35 to 55 with Graves disease.

Here the CDR3 DNA reads TGTGCCAGCAGCCGTATGGGGAGCAATCAGCCCCAGCATTTT. This translates into CASSRMGSNQPQHF. The V gene is TRBV13, the J gene TRBJ1-5; unclear D gene. V was shortened by 5 bases and J by 1 base, with 9 bases between the two germline ends. The CDR3 is 14 amino acids. The germline V gene encodes CDR1 PRHDT and CDR2 FYEKMQ (reference sequence).

Worth noting for this clonotype: This may be a read error, as it is one base from a much larger clone. This is likely a read error, given that the CDR3 carries no conserved phenylalanine or tryptophan at its end. This CDR3 reads CASYGGANEQYL. The CDR3 bases are TGCGCCAGCTACGGGGGGGCTAACGAGCAGTACCTC. The chain combines TRBV6-8 with TRBJ2-7; 8 positions match TRBD2. Germline V lookup: CDR1 MNHGY, CDR2 SAAAGT. The CDR3 is 12 residues long.

CDR3 sequence reads: CSARVEAGELFF. The CDR3 DNA is TGCAGTGCTAGAGTTGAAGCCGGGGAGCTGTTTTTT. The chain links TRBV20-1 to TRBJ2-2, with D hard to call. CDR1 is DFQATT, CDR2 SNEGSKA, per germline (reference sequence). Trimming took 1 base from V and 6 from J, leaving 6 bases between them. The CDR3 has 12 amino acids.

This clonotype was recorded a few times. The rearrangement joins TRBV27 to TRBJ2-7; possible D gene TRBD1, 6 bases. CDR1 and CDR2 (germline): MNHEY, SMNVEV (reference sequence). Trimming removed 2 bases from V and 3 bases from J, with 14 bases in between. The CDR3 has 15 residues. The CDR3 region has the DNA TGTGCCAGCAGTTTACTCTTCAGGGGAAGCTACGAGCAGTACTTC. Translating it yields CASSLLFRGSYEQYF.

This clonotype was detected many times. The chain couples TRBV27 to TRBJ1-4; 10 positions agree with TRBD1. V shed 5 bases, J shed 8 bases, and the junction held 8 bases outside the gene matches. Per the germline V gene, CDR1 is MNHEY and CDR2 is SMNVEV (reference sequence). The CDR3 runs 15 residues. The CDR3 here is CASSQRTGGGEKLFF. The CDR3 DNA follows: TGTGCCAGCAGTCAACGGACAGGGGGTGGAGAAAAACTGTTTTTT.

Ten or more counts support this clonotype. The gene calls are TRBV7-2 and TRBJ2-7, with D tentatively TRBD1 (6 bases). This CDR3 is 16 amino acids long. V lost 2 bases and J lost 3, with 17 bases in between. Germline values: CDR1 SGHTA, CDR2 FQGNSA. The CDR3 DNA is TGTGCCAGCAGCTTATACGGACGGACAGCACTCTACGAGCAGTACTTC. This gives the protein CASSLYGRTALYEQYF.

This clonotype was counted between two and nine times. V is TRBV3-1 and J is TRBJ1-6; 7 bases match TRBD1. The J segment lost 4 bases and the V segment lost 1 base, leaving 7 bases of the junction unmatched. CDR3 size: 17 residues. Germline loops: CDR1 LGHDT, CDR2 YNNKEL (reference sequence). The CDR3 DNA reads as TGTGCCAGCAGCCAAGCCTGGTCAGGGGGATATAATTCACCCCTCCACTTT. It encodes CASSQAWSGGYNSPLHF. The full variable domain, in which reference TRBV3-1 and TRBJ1-6 provide the parts outside the CDR3, is DTAVSQTPKYLVTQMGNDKSIKCEQNLGHDTMYWYKQDSKKFLKIMFSYNNKELIINETVPNRFSPKSPDKAHLNLHINSLELGDSAVYFCASSQAWSGGYNSPLHFGNGTRLTVT.

The CDR3 loop is CASSLGGRTGYTF. The CDR3 nucleotides are TGTGCCAGCAGCTTAGGTGGCAGGACTGGCTACACCTTC. J is TRBJ1-2 and V is TRBV7-2; D remains ambiguous. Trimming removed 1 base from V and 7 bases from J, with 10 bases in between. CDR3 length: 13 amino acids. Looked up from germline, CDR1 is SGHTA and CDR2 is FQGNSA.

This clonotype has at least ten counts. The J gene is TRBJ2-5, the V gene TRBV5-1; 13 bases fit TRBD2. CDR1 and CDR2 from the germline V gene are SGHRS and YFSETQ. There are 17 residues in the CDR3. The junction had 9 bases not matched to a gene; V was cut back by 6 bases and J by 1 base. The CDR3 reads CASNTGLAGVLQETQYF. CDR3 sequence (DNA): TGCGCCAGCAACACCGGACTAGCGGGGGTCCTCCAAGAGACCCAGTACTTC.

There are many counts of this clonotype. CDR3 residues: CASSKSGGNSANEQFF. The CDR3 region has the DNA TGTGCCAGCAGTAAAAGCGGGGGCAACTCGGCCAATGAGCAGTTCTTC. This chain connects TRBV28 to TRBJ2-1, with 8 nucleotides matching TRBD2. The germline gives CDR1 MDHEN, CDR2 SYDVKM. V lost 5 bases, J lost 6 bases, and 12 bases stayed unmatched. CDR3 length equals 16 residues.

V and J are TRBV27 and TRBJ2-3; 8 nucleotides match TRBD2. With V trimmed by 3 bases and J by 4 bases, 6 bases remained unmatched. The CDR3 has 15 residues. In germline, CDR1 is MNHEY, CDR2 SMNVEV (reference sequence). Here the CDR3 DNA reads TGTGCCAGCAGTTTGTACGGGGGGGCCCCAGATACGCAGTATTTT. Protein product: CASSLYGGAPDTQYF.

The V call is TRBV4-2, the J call TRBJ2-7; no clear D gene. Trimming took 0 bases from V and 6 from J, leaving 15 bases between them. Germline CDR1 LGHNA, CDR2 YNFKEQ. The CDR3 length is 15 residues. CDR3 in amino acids: CASSQEAPGRGEQYF. CDR3 bases: TGTGCCAGCAGCCAAGAAGCCCCAGGCAGAGGCGAGCAGTACTTC.

The rearrangement joins TRBV5-1 to TRBJ2-5, with 9 bases that match TRBD1. Germline trimming cut 2 bases from V and 5 bases from J; bases unmatched to any gene: 10. The CDR3 totals 16 residues. The germline V gene encodes CDR1 SGHRS and CDR2 YFSETQ. The CDR3 sequence: CASSFQAGTGHETQYF. CDR3 sequence (DNA): TGCGCCAGCAGCTTCCAGGCCGGGACAGGGCATGAGACCCAGTACTTC.

This clonotype came up many times. The J gene is TRBJ2-4, the V gene TRBV11-3; TRBD1 might be the D (5 bases). The germline gives CDR1 SGHNT, CDR2 YENEEA. CDR3 length: 12 amino acids. V was pared by 3 bases and J by 7 bases, with 7 bases between. The CDR3 region is CASSFGANIQYF. The CDR3 DNA is TGTGCCAGCAGCTTTGGGGCGAACATTCAGTACTTC.

This clonotype was recorded many times. V usage is TRBV7-2 and J usage is TRBJ2-3, with D perhaps matching TRBD2 (5 bases). The V gene's germline CDR1 is SGHTA and CDR2 FQGNSA. Deletions cut 3 bases from V and 1 base from J, with 14 bases between. This CDR3 has 16 amino acids. The CDR3 is CASSFLAPKGTDTQYF. In DNA form, the CDR3 reads TGTGCCAGCAGCTTTCTAGCCCCGAAGGGCACAGATACGCAGTATTTT.

The chain combines TRBV7-3 with TRBJ2-1; 9 positions match TRBD2. Per germline, CDR1 SGHTA and CDR2 FQGTGA. This CDR3 contains 15 residues. V was clipped by 5 bases and J by 6 bases; unmatched bases: 8. CDR3 coding DNA: TGTGCCAGCAGCCAGACTAGCGGCAGCCTCAATGAGCAGTTCTTC. Its protein is CASSQTSGSLNEQFF.

At least ten counts were recorded for this clonotype. The gene calls are TRBV28 and TRBJ2-1; D is unclear. The CDR3 totals 15 residues. From germline, CDR1 is MDHEN and CDR2 SYDVKM. Trimming took off 5 bases at V and 6 bases at J, with 17 bases between the two ends. The CDR3 region has the DNA TGTGCCAGCAGTCCCGGGTCCGCAGGCGGCAATGAGCAGTTCTTC. Protein sequence: CASSPGSAGGNEQFF.

The sample holds many counts of this clonotype. The V gene is TRBV28, the J gene TRBJ1-3; D is unresolved. The CDR3 contains 14 residues. Trimming shortened V by 2 bases and J by 0 bases, and 5 bases separated the two germline ends. CDR1 MDHEN and CDR2 SYDVKM come from the germline V gene. CDR3 region: CASSLPGSGNTIYF. The CDR3 DNA is TGTGCCAGCAGTTTACCGGGCTCTGGAAACACCATATATTTT.

This clonotype has ten or more counts. The rearrangement uses TRBV7-2 and TRBJ2-6, with D perhaps TRBD1 (6 bases). This CDR3 has 15 amino acids. The V and J ends lost 5 bases and 5 bases respectively, with 13 bases between them. Germline V lookup: CDR1 SGHTA, CDR2 FQGNSA. This CDR3 reads CASSRQDLWANVLTF. The CDR3 bases are TGTGCCAGCAGCCGACAGGACCTCTGGGCCAACGTCCTGACTTTC.

This clonotype was detected once. This clone may be a read error of a much larger clone one base away. The rearrangement links TRBV4-2 to TRBJ2-7, with a weak D call TRBD2 (6 bases). This CDR3 is 16 amino acids long. The germline CDR1 and CDR2 sequences are LGHNA and YNFKEQ. The CDR3 DNA reads TGTGCCAGCAGCCAACGGCGGGGCAGTGGAACCTACAAGCAGTACTTC. This encodes CASSQRRGSGTYKQYF.

This clonotype was seen many times. The chain joins TRBV11-1 to TRBJ1-2; tentative D call: TRBD1 (6 bases). CDR1 and CDR2 (germline): SGHAT, FQDESV (reference sequence). CDR3 size: 14 residues. Trimming removed 5 bases from V and 4 bases from J, with 14 bases in between. The CDR3 DNA is TGTGCCAGCAGCAAGCAGGGGCGCGGCTATGGCTACACCTTC. Protein product: CASSKQGRGYGYTF.

Points on this clonotype: This may arise from a read error, as a much more abundant clone is one base away. The V call is TRBV3-1, the J call TRBJ1-4; D remains ambiguous. The CDR3 length is 13 residues. Germline lookup yields CDR1 LGHDT and CDR2 YNNKEL (reference sequence). CDR3 DNA: TGTGCCAGCAGCCCTTTGACTAGTGAAAAACTGTTTTTT. It encodes CASSPLTSEKLFF.

This clonotype was recorded at least ten times. V gene TRBV20-1 combines with J gene TRBJ2-2, with 8 bases fitting TRBD1. Germline-derived CDR1 and CDR2 are DFQATT and SNEGSKA (reference sequence). CDR3 size: 16 residues. V dropped 0 bases and J dropped 4; count of bases not matched to a gene: 7. CDR3 coding DNA: TGCAGTGCTAGAGATTCTGGACAGGGTGGCACCGGGGAGCTGTTTTTT. Amino acid sequence: CSARDSGQGGTGELFF.

The rearrangement joins TRBV14 to TRBJ1-2; D is ambiguous. The V gene's germline CDR1 is SGHDN and CDR2 FVKESK. This CDR3 comprises 13 residues. Between the trimmed V and J ends, which lost 0 bases and 8 bases, there was a span of 10 bases. This CDR3 is CASSQDFVGGYTF. In DNA form, the CDR3 reads TGTGCCAGCAGCCAAGATTTCGTGGGCGGCTACACCTTC.

This clonotype was counted many times. The rearrangement links TRBV5-1 to TRBJ2-1; a weak D match, TRBD1 (6 bases). V was trimmed by 3 bases and J by 12 bases, leaving 19 bases between them. The CDR3 has 14 residues. Germline CDR1 SGHRS, CDR2 YFSETQ. The CDR3, as DNA: TGCGCCAGCAGCTCGCCAGGGGTCCCTCGGGGGCAGTTCTTC. It codes for CASSSPGVPRGQFF.

The chain carries TRBV12-5 and TRBJ2-2; D may match TRBD1 or TRBD2 (5 bases each). V was pared by 0 bases and J by 6 bases, with 11 bases between. The CDR3 is 15 residues long. Germline lookup yields CDR1 LGHNT and CDR2 FRNRAP. This CDR3 is CASGLVISGPGELFF. In nucleotides, the CDR3 is TGTGCTAGTGGTTTGGTAATTTCGGGGCCCGGGGAGCTGTTTTTT.

Many counts were recorded for this clonotype. This chain links TRBV7-2 with TRBJ1-1; D gene uncertain. CDR1 SGHTA and CDR2 FQGNSA come from the germline V gene. The length of the CDR3 is 17 residues. Trimming cost V 2 bases and J 2 bases, with 18 bases left between them. CDR3 protein: CASSLRSRMRANTEAFF. CDR3 in DNA: TGTGCCAGCAGCTTAAGGAGCAGGATGAGGGCTAACACTGAAGCTTTCTTT.